This T cell receptor (beta chain) derives from a study of T cell responses to AZD1222 COVID-19 vaccine. In the case of this clone: The antigen is unknown.

Generated by immunoSEQ multiplex PCR, the TCRdb table keeps only in-frame clones and is missing some. Among approximately 57,000 clones listed, approximately 83% were seen once. Regarding the study as a whole: At study baseline, merely five or six AZD1222 recipients were seropositive. Vaccine-associated CD4 TCRs spanned spike, dominant at 160-218 and 743-854. Of spike-specific TCRs, nearly half reportedly target regions left unmutated in variants. The sample set comprised mostly white British donors with more females, and clonal diversity was possibly underestimated.

This clonotype originated in an adult in good health. The sequencing here drew on peripheral blood, taken on day 0 of AZD1222 vaccination.

The CDR3 reads CASSSSGGEYNEQFF. CDR3 nucleotide sequence: TGCGCCAGCAGCTCGAGCGGGGGCGAATACAATGAGCAGTTCTTC. The V call is TRBV5-1, the J call TRBJ2-1, with 8 bases aligning to TRBD2. This CDR3 region has 15 residues. The V gene end was trimmed by 3 bases and the J gene end by 4 bases; junction bases not matched to a gene: 6. Germline V gene data show CDR1 as SGHRS and CDR2 as YFSETQ.